This TCR beta chain is drawn from a study of blood T cell repertoires in COVID-19. Study-wide context: Acute-phase and convalescent COVID-19 samples originated in the United States, Italy and Spain. Sources were T cells, B-cell-depleted T cells, or PBMCs; the material itself was cDNA or gDNA.

In germline, CDR1 is GTSNPN, CDR2 SVGIG (reference sequence). The CDR3 spans 16 residues. Trimming cost V 0 bases and J 2 bases; bases outside gene matches: 5. In the authors' workflow: The assay estimated nucleated cells by amplifying reference gene primers. Assay: immunoSEQ multiplex PCR; the TCRdb copy retains only in-frame clones and omits some. Clone size and the V and J calls come from that table; the DNA yielded D and trimming. The sample includes tens of thousands of clones, about 91% of them seen just once. The sequenced sample consisted of peripheral blood. This clonotype was obtained from a man aged 45-65 years with active COVID-19. This chain connects TRBV30 to TRBJ1-2; TRBD1 matches at 11 bases. The DNA for the CDR3 is TGTGCCTGGAGTGTGGGACAGGGGGTACCCAACTATGGCTACACCTTC. It encodes CAWSVGQGVPNYGYTF. Complete variable domain (other parts from reference TRBV30 and TRBJ1-2): SQTIHQWPATLVQPVGSPLSLECTVEGTSNPNLYWYRQAAGRGLQLLFYSVGIGQISSEVPQNLSASRPQDRQFILSSKKLLLSDSGFYLCAWSVGQGVPNYGYTFGSGTRLTVV.